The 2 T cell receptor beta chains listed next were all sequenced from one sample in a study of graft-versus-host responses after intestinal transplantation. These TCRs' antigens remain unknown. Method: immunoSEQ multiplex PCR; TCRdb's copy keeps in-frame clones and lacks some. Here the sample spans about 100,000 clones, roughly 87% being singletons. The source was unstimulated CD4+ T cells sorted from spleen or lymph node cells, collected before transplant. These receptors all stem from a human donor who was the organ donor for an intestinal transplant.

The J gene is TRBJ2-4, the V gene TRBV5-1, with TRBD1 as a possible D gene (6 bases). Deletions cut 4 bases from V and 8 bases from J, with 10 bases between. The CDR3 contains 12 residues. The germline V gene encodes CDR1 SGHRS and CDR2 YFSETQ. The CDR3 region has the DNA TGCGCCAGCAGCGAGGCAGGGGACATTCAGTACTTC. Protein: CASSEAGDIQYF.

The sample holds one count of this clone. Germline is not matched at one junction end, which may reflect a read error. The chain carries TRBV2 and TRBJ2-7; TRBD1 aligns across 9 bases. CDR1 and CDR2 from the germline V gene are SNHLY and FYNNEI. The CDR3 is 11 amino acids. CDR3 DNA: TGTGCCAGCAGTGGGGGACAGGGAGGTCGCTTC. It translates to CASSGGQGGRF.